The 6 T cell receptor beta chains listed next were all sequenced from one sample in a study of T cells after yellow fever vaccination. MiXCR, run by TCRdb on the 5' RACE reads, gives a single entry per CDR3 protein. The sample consists of 95,000 to 150,000 distinct CDR3 sequences, 13% to 15% of them appearing once. This sample comprised CD8+ T cells sorted from PBMCs, obtained 5 days after the yellow fever booster vaccination. The receptors were gathered from a man between 18 and 35 years old who received the YFV17D yellow fever vaccine.

This clonotype was counted a few times. The chain recombines TRBV29-1 with TRBJ2-1; D possibly matches TRBD1 or TRBD2 (5 bases each). The CDR3 has 16 amino acids. Trimming took off 0 bases at V and 8 bases at J, with 20 bases between the two ends. Germline V gene lookup returns CDR1 SQVTM and CDR2 ANQGSEA. CDR3 sequence: CSVEDLMGRVGDEQFF. The CDR3 nucleotides are TGCAGCGTTGAAGATCTTATGGGCAGGGTGGGGGATGAGCAGTTCTTC.

This clonotype was detected a few times. V is TRBV2 and J is TRBJ2-2; D could derive from TRBD1 or TRBD2 (5 bases each). The CDR3 extends over 16 amino acids. Deletions cut 3 bases from V and 4 bases from J, with 15 bases between. Germline V CDR1 and CDR2: SNHLY, FYNNEI. In DNA form, the CDR3 reads TGTGCCAGCAGTGATCCCGGGTCCGGGACCACCGGGGAGCTGTTTTTT. It yields the protein CASSDPGSGTTGELFF. The variable domain in full, with the rest retrieved from reference TRBV2 and TRBJ2-2, is EPEVTQTPSHQVTQMGQEVILRCVPISNHLYFYWYRQILGQKVEFLVSFYNNEISEKSEIFDDQFSVERPDGSNFTLKIRSTKLEDSAMYFCASSDPGSGTTGELFFGEGSRLTVL.

This clonotype has more than one count but fewer than ten. The V gene is TRBV7-9, the J gene TRBJ2-2; D gene ambiguous. Per the germline V gene, CDR1 is SEHNR and CDR2 is FQNEAQ (reference sequence). Trimming took 5 bases from V and 3 from J, leaving 16 bases between them. This CDR3 contains 16 residues. Here the CDR3 reads CASSTSEAPDTGELFF. The DNA of the CDR3 is TGTGCCAGCAGCACGTCCGAGGCGCCAGACACCGGGGAGCTGTTTTTT.

This chain uses TRBV10-1 with TRBJ1-1, with a tentative D call TRBD1 (6 bases). The germline V and J ends were trimmed by 3 bases and 0 bases, with 11 bases remaining between them. The germline V gene encodes CDR1 WNHNN and CDR2 SYGVQD (reference sequence). This CDR3 has 15 residues. The CDR3 is CASSDGGRMNTEAFF. CDR3 coding DNA: TGCGCCAGCAGTGATGGGGGGCGAATGAACACTGAAGCTTTCTTT.

V is TRBV4-1 and J is TRBJ2-3, with a tentative D call TRBD1 (5 bases). There are 14 residues in the CDR3. Germline V gene lookup returns CDR1 MGHRA and CDR2 YSYEKL. Trimming pared 4 bases from V and 5 bases from J, leaving 13 bases between. The CDR3 sequence: CASSPRTSEDTQYF. The CDR3 bases are TGCGCCAGCAGCCCCCGGACAAGTGAAGATACGCAGTATTTT.

This clonotype occurred a few times. The rearrangement links TRBV2 to TRBJ2-2; the D is unclear. From germline, CDR1 is SNHLY and CDR2 FYNNEI. The CDR3 has 14 amino acids. V lost 8 bases and J 1 base, leaving 11 bases between the germline ends. The CDR3 sequence is CASCRGLNTGELFF. Written as DNA, the CDR3 is TGTGCCAGCTGCCGTGGCCTGAACACCGGGGAGCTGTTTTTT.